A selection of T cell receptor beta chains follows, all from one sample in a study of T cells in Graves' hyperthyroidism and ophthalmopathy. TCRdb reanalysed the multiplex PCR reads using MiXCR and keeps one entry per CDR3 protein. Among about 590,000 distinct CDR3 sequences listed, around 14% were seen once. The sequenced material came from blood. The receptor source for this set is a woman aged 25-40 years with Graves' hyperthyroidism. CDR3s leave out the opening cysteine and the closing phenylalanine or tryptophan.

V gene | CDR3 length | CDR3 protein
TRBV7-6 | 14 | ASSLEAGAGSDIQY
TRBV28 | 12 | ASSLGTSNSPLH
TRBV12-3/TRBV12-4 | 10 | ASSLQGEKLF
TRBV9 | 13 | ASSVAPSGIETQY
TRBV11-2 | 16 | ASSRLIAGGPGTDTQY
TRBV7-3 | 12 | ASSLTSHYNEQF
TRBV27 | 14 | ASSLTGQGQYEKLF
TRBV20-1 | 10 | SASPGNYGYT
TRBV20-1 | 13 | SARVLAGGPQTQY
TRBV11-2 | 16 | ASSPPGRAWRVGYGYT
TRBV5-6 | 14 | ASSPNSGGYNYGYT
TRBV6-1 | 13 | ASSSTGNSNQPQH
TRBV28 | 14 | ASSSYEALPNTEAF
TRBV2 | 13 | ASSEQRTGNYGYT
TRBV7-2 | 18 | ASSSKLGTSGRVNTGELF
TRBV28 | 12 | ASSLTGILYEQY
TRBV30 | 11 | AWSGGQVYGYT
TRBV13 | 13 | ASSFRWGGTGELF
TRBV2 | 15 | ASSARGTSGRTETQY
TRBV7-3 | 14 | ASSLNVRVGGTEAF
TRBV20-1 | 15 | SARDWGLASGAYEQY
TRBV20-1 | 16 | SAREGTSGPTIWNEQF
TRBV28 | 13 | ASRQGTSGFYEQY
TRBV30 | 12 | ALYYPMRNYGYT
TRBV2 | 15 | ASSEAQTAYSNQPQH
TRBV3-1 | 12 | ASSQETTGYGYT
TRBV20-1 | 9 | SARDSWGQY
TRBV14 | 13 | ASSYGGPPQYEQY
TRBV18 | 14 | ASSRKGLDFYNEQF
TRBV7-9 | 11 | ASSHTRGTEAF
TRBV29-1 | 12 | SVELALGPYEQY
TRBV5-1 | 13 | ASSPEQSARTEAF
TRBV5-1 | 12 | ASSLEGSGNTIY
TRBV6-1 | 13 | ASSPGYRSGNTIY
TRBV20-1 | 11 | RILQGDAYGYT
TRBV7-9 | 11 | ASGSLDSYEQY
TRBV20-1 | 12 | STQGGVRIYEQY
TRBV5-1 | 18 | ASSFRGPRGGRDPTDTQY
TRBV3-1 | 17 | ASSHRLAGLGRAYNEQF
TRBV18 | 11 | ASSPGQDYGYT
TRBV9 | 13 | ASSVEEQGPGELF
TRBV15 | 13 | ATSRVRTMNTEAF
TRBV29-1 | 13 | SVEVLSREDYGYT
TRBV7-2 | 14 | ASSLEASGSADTQY
TRBV12-3/TRBV12-4 | 12 | ASSGGQGAFGYT
TRBV7-8 | 12 | ASSSRASTDTQY